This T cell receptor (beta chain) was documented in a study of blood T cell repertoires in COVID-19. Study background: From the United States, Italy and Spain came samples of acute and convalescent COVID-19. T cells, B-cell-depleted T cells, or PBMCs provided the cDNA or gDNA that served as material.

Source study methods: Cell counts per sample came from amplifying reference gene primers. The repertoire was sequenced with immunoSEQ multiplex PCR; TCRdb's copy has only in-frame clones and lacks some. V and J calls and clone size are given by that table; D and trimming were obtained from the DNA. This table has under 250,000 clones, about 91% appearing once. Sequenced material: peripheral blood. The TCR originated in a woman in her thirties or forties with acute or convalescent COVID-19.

This CDR3 reads CASSLRPTGGLNTEAFF. CDR3 sequence (DNA): TGCGCCAGCAGCTTGCGACCGACAGGGGGGTTGAACACTGAAGCTTTCTTT. This chain links TRBV5-1 with TRBJ1-1; TRBD1 aligns across 9 bases. CDR1 is SGHRS, CDR2 YFSETQ, per germline. CDR3 length: 17 amino acids. With V trimmed by 1 base and J by 0 bases, 7 bases remained unmatched. Full variable domain (outside the CDR3, taken from reference TRBV5-1 and TRBJ1-1): KAGVTQTPRYLIKTRGQQVTLSCSPISGHRSVSWYQQTPGQGLQFLFEYFSETQRNKGNFPGRFSGRQFSNSRSEMNVSTLELGDSALYLCASSLRPTGGLNTEAFFGQGTRLTVV.